This TCR beta chain was observed in a study of T cells after yellow fever vaccination. Concerning this clonotype: The antigen remains undetermined.

Study findings and constraints: Detected again after the booster were most primary-vaccination clones, at about 96% CD4 and roughly 88% CD8. Though weaker, the secondary response peaked faster, on day 5 versus 15.

A process of 5'RACE template switching, which added a universal primer site and UMIs, was used to make TCR cDNA. TCRdb itself ran the 5' RACE reads through MiXCR, one entry per CDR3 protein. The sample holds about 320,000 distinct CDR3 sequences, roughly 10% seen once. The germline gives CDR1 LGHNA, CDR2 YNFKEQ. The CDR3 length is 17 residues. The J segment lost 6 bases and the V segment lost 7 bases, leaving 10 bases of the junction unmatched. The chain links TRBV4-2 to TRBJ2-2; 14 positions match TRBD2. This clonotype was sampled from a man between 18 and 29 years old who received the YFV17D yellow fever vaccine. Source: CD4+ T cells sorted from PBMCs, taken 45 days after the yellow fever booster vaccination. This CDR3 reads CASTPGLAGAGAGELFF. CDR3 nucleotide sequence: TGTGCCAGCACACCGGGACTAGCGGGAGCTGGGGCCGGGGAGCTGTTTTTT.